This T cell receptor (beta chain) was recovered during a study of blood T cell repertoires in COVID-19. Study as a whole: COVID-19 samples from acute and convalescent phases originated in the United States, Italy and Spain. PBMCs, B-cell-depleted T cells, or T cells were the source of the cDNA or gDNA that made up the material.

Generated by immunoSEQ multiplex PCR, the TCRdb table keeps only in-frame clones and is missing some. The repertoire holds some 250,000 clones, with 82% as singletons. V was pared by 5 bases and J by 2 bases, with 4 bases of the junction left unmatched. CDR1 is SGHAT and CDR2 is FQNNGV in the germline V gene. This CDR3 comprises 14 residues. The origin of this receptor is a woman between 18 and 29 years old with acute or convalescent COVID-19. The material sequenced was peripheral blood. J is TRBJ2-7 and V is TRBV11-2; 9 bases are a match to TRBD1. The CDR3 region is CASSHRQGAYEQYF. The CDR3 DNA follows: TGTGCCAGCAGCCATAGACAGGGGGCCTACGAGCAGTACTTC. Full variable domain (remainder filled in from reference TRBV11-2 and TRBJ2-7): EAGVAQSPRYKIIEKRQSVAFWCNPISGHATLYWYQQILGQGPKLLIQFQNNGVVDDSQLPKDRFSAERLKGVDSTLKIQPAKLEDSAVYLCASSHRQGAYEQYFGPGTRLTVT.